This TCR beta chain came from a study of blood T cell repertoires in COVID-19. Study in general: Samples taken during acute and convalescent COVID-19 were collected in the United States, Italy and Spain.

Across 20 to 25 US areas, participants ranged in age from roughly 18 to 95 years. Participants' own reports of clinical history determined their cohort assignment. This CDR3 has 15 residues. The V gene's germline CDR1 is SGHRS and CDR2 YFSETQ. Trimming took 3 bases from V and 4 from J; bases not matched to a gene: 6. Authors' processing steps: Nucleated cell counts were estimated from reference gene primer amplification. Sequencing used immunoSEQ multiplex PCR; TCRdb keeps in-frame clones, though not all of them. That table supplies the V and J calls and clone size; D and trimming were determined from the DNA. The table has about 170,000 clones, around four fifths seen once.

The specimen was PBMCs or T cells enriched from blood (not recorded which). The origin of this receptor is a woman between 50 and 59 years old in a cohort exposed to, infected with or recovered from COVID-19 (not recorded which). The gene calls are TRBV5-1 and TRBJ1-2, with TRBD1 matching over 10 bases. The CDR3 nucleotides read TGCGCCAGCAGCTCCAGGACAGGGGGAGGCTATGGCTACACCTTC. Protein: CASSSRTGGGYGYTF.